This T cell receptor (beta chain) was observed in a study of blood T cell repertoires in COVID-19. Germline V gene data show CDR1 as LNHNV and CDR2 as YYDKDF (reference sequence). This CDR3 comprises 16 residues. Trimming at V came to 2 bases and at J to 5 bases, leaving 7 bases not matched to a gene. The protocol was immunoSEQ multiplex PCR, while the TCRdb copy is restricted to in-frame clones and leaves out a portion. The data show 13,000 or so clones, around 76% seen once. The rearrangement joins TRBV15 to TRBJ2-5; 11 bases line up with TRBD1. This receptor was obtained from a woman older than 75 with acute or convalescent COVID-19. Sequenced material: peripheral blood. CDR3 amino acids: CATSRPRTGGSETQYF. DNA of the CDR3: TGTGCCACCAGCAGACCCCGGACAGGGGGCTCGGAGACCCAGTACTTC.